This T cell receptor (beta chain) was sequenced in a study of PD-L1 blockade in urothelial cancer (dated by TCRdb to about 2017). Regarding the complete study: All patients started therapy around 2014 and received atezolizumab 1,200 mg intravenously every 3 weeks. Twenty-five of 29 patients were males with bladder-origin urothelial cancer, and about 60% of the roughly 29 reported a prior smoking history. An ECOG performance status of 0 or 1 was recorded for the patients, and 0 to 3 prior chemotherapy regimens had been received by the patients. Blood samples were analyzed at two time points: 3 weeks after treatment start (second dose) and 6 weeks after treatment start. Blood samples yielded a median of roughly 150,000 T cells and around 80,000 unique TCRs, with median clonality roughly 0.082. The study, an exploratory multi-omic analysis, examined somatic, immune and clinical correlates of response to PD-L1 blockade with atezolizumab in urothelial cancer. Pretreatment tumor samples, along with matched peripheral blood serially collected before and after atezolizumab treatment, were subjected to TCR sequencing. Progression-free survival longer than 6 months counted as durable clinical benefit, and TCR features were additionally tested against both progression-free and overall survival. In the same patients who had TCR sequencing, pretreatment tumors also underwent whole exome sequencing and RNA sequencing. Durable clinical benefit was achieved by nine patients and was not achieved by 20 patients. Twenty-nine patients had pretreatment blood TCR-seq, roughly 24 had at least one posttreatment blood collection, and roughly 24 had tumor TCR-seq.

The paper as a whole reports these results and caveats: Improved progression-free and overall survival was found to be associated with pretreatment peripheral blood TCR clonality below the median. Small sample size (n of about 30) and many exploratory analyses mean the results are intended to be hypothesis-generating. Patients with durable benefit showed greater expansion of tumor-associated TCR clones in peripheral blood 3 weeks after starting treatment (n = 22, p = 0.022).

Each PCR received spiked-in synthetic TCR analog templates so that absolute template abundance could be estimated from read counts. Using the immunoSEQ assay, TCRbeta CDR3 regions were amplified from genomic DNA with bias-controlled V and J gene primers. Sequencing of rearranged TCRbeta segments was performed at approximately 20X coverage. As for the authors' bioinformatics: Clustering was used to correct sequencing errors, and CDR3s were annotated against IMGT so that V, D and J genes could be assigned. Downstream analyses used only productive TCRbeta rearrangements, leaving out any out-of-frame or stop-codon sequences. Clonality was calculated as one minus the Shannon entropy normalized by the log of the number of unique productive sequences. Fisher's exact test with Benjamini-Hochberg correction, using a cutoff of adjusted p below 0.01, was how clones that differed between time points or between blood and tumor were identified. TCRdb retrieved this table from immuneACCESS and kept in-frame rearrangements only. Not all clones are present; in checked studies, unresolved V genes account for under half, and no reason is known for the remainder. V and J calls and clone size are given by that table; D and trimming were obtained from the DNA. The sample yields 50,000 or so clones; around 84% were counted once. Jointly, the top ten make up about 20% of the sample.

The time point label here, explained by the study, means: pretreatment peripheral blood. A total of 25 to 30 patients with locally advanced or metastatic urothelial carcinoma, treated at Memorial Sloan Kettering on a trial protocol, made up the cohort. Peripheral blood mononuclear cells were collected pretreatment and during treatment, with between 1 and 8 total time points per patient. The Qiagen DNeasy Blood extraction kit was used to purify genomic DNA from total PBMCs and tumor samples. PBMCs were collected pretreatment and during treatment, and were isolated and stored as previously described. Clipping removes 2 bases from V and 6 bases from J, with 3 as the unmatched junction base count. The CDR3 goes from the cysteine to the phenylalanine over 14 residues. The DNA shown is the 42-base CDR3, in frame from base 1. CDR1 and CDR2 are read off the germline V gene as SGHTA and FQGTGA. Remarks on this clone: Its specific antigen is unknown. Per-base quality was not reported, and no clone a single base away is much larger than it.

The sequencing here drew on PBMCs, taken around atezolizumab (anti-PD-L1) treatment. This sequence uses TRBV7-3 and TRBJ2-1; 8 nucleotides in the junction match TRBD2. The receptor was derived from a man aged 55 to 70 with urothelial cancer. The nucleotide sequence reads TGTGCCAGCAGCTTAGCGGGGGGCACCAATGAGCAGTTCTTC. The resulting protein is CASSLAGGTNEQFF.